This T cell receptor (beta chain) was found in a study of blood T cell repertoires in COVID-19. Study information: COVID-19 samples, acute and convalescent, were from the United States, Italy and Spain.

Trimming pared 0 bases from V and 3 bases from J, leaving 14 bases between. The CDR3 is 15 amino acids. Germline-derived CDR1 and CDR2 are GTSNPN and SVGIG (reference sequence). Repertoires were generated with immunoSEQ multiplex PCR, while TCRdb's copy carries only in-frame clones and drops some. The data hold 150,000 to 200,000 clones, with approximately 83% observed a single time. The receptor comes from a man aged 50 or older with active or convalescent COVID-19. The specimen sequenced was peripheral blood. This chain uses TRBV30 with TRBJ1-1; D uncertain. The CDR3 loop is CAWSVLPGRYTEAFF. The CDR3 coding sequence is TGTGCCTGGAGTGTATTACCTGGCCGATACACTGAAGCTTTCTTT.